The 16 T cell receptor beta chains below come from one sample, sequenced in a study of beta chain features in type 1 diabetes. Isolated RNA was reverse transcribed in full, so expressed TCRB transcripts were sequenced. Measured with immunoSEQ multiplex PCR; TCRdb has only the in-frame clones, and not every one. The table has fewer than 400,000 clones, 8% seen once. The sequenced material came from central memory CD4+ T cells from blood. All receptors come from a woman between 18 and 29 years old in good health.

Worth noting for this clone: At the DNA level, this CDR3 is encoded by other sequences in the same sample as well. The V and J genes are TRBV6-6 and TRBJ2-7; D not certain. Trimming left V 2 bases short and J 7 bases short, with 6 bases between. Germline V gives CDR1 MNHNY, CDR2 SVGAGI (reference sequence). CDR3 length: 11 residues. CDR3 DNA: TGTGCCAGCAGTTACAAGGGAGAGCAGTACTTC. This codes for CASSYKGEQYF.

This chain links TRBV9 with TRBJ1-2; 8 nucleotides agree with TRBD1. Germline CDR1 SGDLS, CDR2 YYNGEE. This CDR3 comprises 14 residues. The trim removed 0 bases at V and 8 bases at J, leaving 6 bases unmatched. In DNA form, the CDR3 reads TGTGCCAGCAGCGTAGGGGGACAGGCTCGGGGCTACACCTTC. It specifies CASSVGGQARGYTF.

CDR3 DNA: TGTGCCAGCAGCTTAGCCGGGACGCGCTCCTACAATGAGCAGTTCTTC. Its translation: CASSLAGTRSYNEQFF. The chain carries TRBV7-8 and TRBJ2-1; D tentatively fits TRBD1 or TRBD2 (5 bases each). Trimming removed 0 bases from V and 0 bases from J, with 9 bases in between. Germline-derived CDR1 and CDR2 are SGHVS and FQNEAQ. The CDR3 has 16 amino acids.

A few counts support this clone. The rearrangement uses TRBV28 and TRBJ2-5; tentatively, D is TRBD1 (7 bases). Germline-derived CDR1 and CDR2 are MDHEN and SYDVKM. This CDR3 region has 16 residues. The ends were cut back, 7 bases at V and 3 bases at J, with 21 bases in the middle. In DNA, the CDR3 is TGTGCCAGCACCAACCGGGGCAGGGGGACTGAAGAGACCCAGTACTTC. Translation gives CASTNRGRGTEETQYF.

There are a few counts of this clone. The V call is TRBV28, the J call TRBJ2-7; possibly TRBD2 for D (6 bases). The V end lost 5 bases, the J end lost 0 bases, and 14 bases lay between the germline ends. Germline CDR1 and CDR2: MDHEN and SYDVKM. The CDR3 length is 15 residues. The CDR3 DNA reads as TGTGCCAGCAGTCAAGTAGCGGTTGGCTCCTACGAGCAGTACTTC. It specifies CASSQVAVGSYEQYF.

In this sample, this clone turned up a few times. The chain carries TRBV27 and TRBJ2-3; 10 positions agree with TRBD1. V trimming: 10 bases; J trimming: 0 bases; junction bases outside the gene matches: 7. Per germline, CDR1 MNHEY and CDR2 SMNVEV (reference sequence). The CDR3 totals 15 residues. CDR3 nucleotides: TGTGCCACAGGAGGGACAGGGGTGAGCACAGATACGCAGTATTTT. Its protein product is CATGGTGVSTDTQYF.

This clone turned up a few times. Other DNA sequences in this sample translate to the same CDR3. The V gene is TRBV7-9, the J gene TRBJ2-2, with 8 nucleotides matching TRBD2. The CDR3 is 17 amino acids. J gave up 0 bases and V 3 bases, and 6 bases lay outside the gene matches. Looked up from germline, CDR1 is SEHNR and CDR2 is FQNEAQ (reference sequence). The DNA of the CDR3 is TGTGCCAGCAGCTTGATAGCGGGAACCGCGAACACCGGGGAGCTGTTTTTT. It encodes CASSLIAGTANTGELFF. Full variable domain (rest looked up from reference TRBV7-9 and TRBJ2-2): DTGVSQNPRHKITKRGQNVTFRCDPISEHNRLYWYRQTLGQGPEFLTYFQNEAQLEKSRLLSDRFSAERPKGSFSTLEIQRTEQGDSAMYLCASSLIAGTANTGELFFGEGSRLTVL.

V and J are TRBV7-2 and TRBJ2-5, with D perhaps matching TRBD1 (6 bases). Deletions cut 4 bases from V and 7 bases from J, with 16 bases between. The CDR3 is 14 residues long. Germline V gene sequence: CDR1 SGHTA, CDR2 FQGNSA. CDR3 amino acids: CASSSTYREGTQYF. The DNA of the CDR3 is TGTGCCAGCAGCTCTACCTACAGGGAAGGGACCCAGTACTTC.

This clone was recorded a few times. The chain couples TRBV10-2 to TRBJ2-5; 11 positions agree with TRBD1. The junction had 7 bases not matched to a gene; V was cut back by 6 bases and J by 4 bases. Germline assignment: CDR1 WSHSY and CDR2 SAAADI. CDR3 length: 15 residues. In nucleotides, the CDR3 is TGCGCCAGCAGCGGTCCTGGACAGGGGGCAGAGACCCAGTACTTC. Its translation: CASSGPGQGAETQYF.

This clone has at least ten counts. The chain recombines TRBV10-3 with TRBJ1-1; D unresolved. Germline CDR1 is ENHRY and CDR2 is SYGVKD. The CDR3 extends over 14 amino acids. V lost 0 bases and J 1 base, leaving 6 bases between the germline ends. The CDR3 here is CAISESIPNTEAFF. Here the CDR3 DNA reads TGTGCCATCAGTGAGTCTATCCCGAACACTGAAGCTTTCTTT.

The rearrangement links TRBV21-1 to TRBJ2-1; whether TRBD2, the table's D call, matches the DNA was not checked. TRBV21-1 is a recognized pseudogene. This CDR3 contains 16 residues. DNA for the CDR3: TGTGCCAGCAGCAATATTCCGGGATATTCCTACAATGAGCAGTTCTTC. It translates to CASSNIPGYSYNEQFF.

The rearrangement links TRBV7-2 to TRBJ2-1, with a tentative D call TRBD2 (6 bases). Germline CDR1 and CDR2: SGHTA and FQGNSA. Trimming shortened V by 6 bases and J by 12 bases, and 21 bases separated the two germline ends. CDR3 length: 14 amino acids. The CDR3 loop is CASSPPGLPIGQFF. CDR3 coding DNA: TGTGCCAGCAGTCCTCCGGGACTTCCCATTGGGCAGTTCTTC. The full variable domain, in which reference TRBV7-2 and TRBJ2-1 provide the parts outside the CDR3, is GAGVSQSPSNKVTEKGKDVELRCDPISGHTALYWYRQSLGQGLEFLIYFQGNSAPDKSGLPSDRFSAERTGGSVSTLTIQRTQQEDSAVYLCASSPPGLPIGQFFGPGTRLTVL.

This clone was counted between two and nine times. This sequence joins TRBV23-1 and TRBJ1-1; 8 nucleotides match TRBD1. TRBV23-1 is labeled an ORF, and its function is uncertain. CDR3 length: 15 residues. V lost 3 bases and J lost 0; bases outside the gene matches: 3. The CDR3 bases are TGCGCCAGCAGTCAGCGGGACAGGATGAACACTGAAGCTTTCTTT. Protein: CASSQRDRMNTEAFF.

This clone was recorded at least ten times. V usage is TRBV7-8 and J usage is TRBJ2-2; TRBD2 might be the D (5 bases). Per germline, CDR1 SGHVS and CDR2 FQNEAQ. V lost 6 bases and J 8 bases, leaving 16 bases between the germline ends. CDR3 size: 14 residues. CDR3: CASRSRVGTGELFF. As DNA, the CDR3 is TGTGCCAGCAGGTCGAGGGTGGGCACAGGGGAGCTGTTTTTT.

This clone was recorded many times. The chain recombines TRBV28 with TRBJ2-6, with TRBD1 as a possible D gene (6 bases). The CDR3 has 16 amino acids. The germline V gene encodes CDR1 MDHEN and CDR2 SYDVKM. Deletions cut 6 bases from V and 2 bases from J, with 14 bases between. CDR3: CASSAGDRTGANVLTF. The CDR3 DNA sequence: TGTGCCAGCAGCGCCGGAGACAGGACTGGGGCCAACGTCCTGACTTTC.

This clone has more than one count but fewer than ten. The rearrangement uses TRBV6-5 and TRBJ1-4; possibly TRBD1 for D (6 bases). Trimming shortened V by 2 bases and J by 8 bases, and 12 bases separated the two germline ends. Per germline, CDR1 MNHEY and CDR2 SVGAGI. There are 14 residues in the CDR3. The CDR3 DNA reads TGTGCCAGCAGTTACGGGACACCAGGAGAAAAACTGTTTTTT. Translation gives CASSYGTPGEKLFF.